This T cell receptor beta chain appears in the sequencing data of a study of blood T cells in healthy people across ages. Study summary: About one barcoded beta molecule was captured per two T cells (by template switching).

The study, taken as a whole, reports: The recorded TCR beta diversity per million T cells decreased in a roughly linear manner with age.

About this clonotype: The target antigen is unknown.

Next came a second PCR, run for about 6 to 12 cycles, which used a sample-barcoded 5' primer along with a J-beta primer mix. Each TCR beta cDNA got a 12-nucleotide random molecular identifier. TCRdb re-called the 5' RACE reads through MiXCR, storing one row per CDR3 protein. Of about 640,000 distinct CDR3 sequences detected, approximately 30% appear once; the ten largest clones hold more than 15%. The V gene's germline CDR1 is KGHSH and CDR2 LQKENI. Between the trimmed V and J ends, which lost 0 bases and 1 base, there was a span of 10 bases. There are 16 residues in the CDR3. The receptor was isolated from a woman aged 80 or older in good health. The sequencing sample was made of blood. This rearrangement joins TRBV18 to TRBJ1-5; no clear D gene. CDR3 amino acids: CASSPPGFGSNQPQHF. The CDR3 nucleotides read TGTGCCAGCTCACCACCGGGATTTGGGAGCAATCAGCCCCAGCATTTT.